The 14 T cell receptor beta chains in this list originate from one sample, sequenced in a study of Tregs in tolerant kidney transplant recipients. TCRdb's table, derived via immunoSEQ multiplex PCR, lists solely in-frame clones and lacks some. The profile shows fewer than 150,000 clones, about 90% of them singletons. The source material was CD4+ T cells from blood. Receptors were obtained from a human donor in good health.

The chain links TRBV29-1 to TRBJ2-7; 8 nucleotides line up with TRBD2. J gave up 6 bases and V 7 bases, and 11 bases lay outside the gene matches. The germline gives CDR1 SQVTM, CDR2 ANQGSEA. The CDR3 covers 13 residues. The CDR3 DNA sequence: TGCAGCGGTACGGGACTAGATGTGGGCGAGCAGTACTTC. It codes for CSGTGLDVGEQYF.

The chain recombines TRBV5-1 with TRBJ2-5; perhaps TRBD2 as D (6 bases). V was pared by 4 bases and J by 5 bases, with 18 bases between. The CDR3 extends over 15 amino acids. Germline CDR1 and CDR2: SGHRS and YFSETQ. The CDR3 DNA reads TGCGCCAGCAGCCCACCTCGGGGGACGGGCGAGACCCAGTACTTC. Translation: CASSPPRGTGETQYF.

The sample holds one count of this clone. The chain combines TRBV30 with TRBJ1-4; a possible D gene is TRBD1 (6 bases). V lost 2 bases to trimming and J lost 6 bases, with 10 bases between them. CDR3 length: 13 residues. Germline-derived CDR1 and CDR2 are GTSNPN and SVGIG (reference sequence). The CDR3 reads CAWSQGIDEKLFF. In nucleotides, the CDR3 is TGTGCCTGGAGTCAGGGGATAGATGAAAAACTGTTTTTT.

This chain joins TRBV7-8 and TRBJ1-2, with 10 bases lining up with TRBD1. Germline V gives CDR1 SGHVS, CDR2 FQNEAQ. Losses at the gene ends were 5 bases for V and 5 bases for J; bases not matched to a gene: 5. CDR3 length: 14 amino acids. The CDR3 region is CASSTDRGRYGYTF. The CDR3, as DNA: TGTGCCAGCAGCACAGACAGGGGGCGATATGGCTACACCTTC.

J is TRBJ1-1 and V is TRBV5-1; 8 bases align to TRBD1. Trimming took 4 bases from V and 5 from J; bases not matched to a gene: 10. CDR1 SGHRS and CDR2 YFSETQ come from the germline V gene. This CDR3 is built from 15 residues. The CDR3 DNA sequence: TGCGCCAGCAGCGAAACCGGGACAGGTCGAACTGAAGCTTTCTTT. Protein product: CASSETGTGRTEAFF.

The chain recombines TRBV25-1 with TRBJ1-4, with TRBD1 matching 8 bases. The CDR3 length is 16 residues. Trimming cost V 4 bases and J 8 bases; bases outside gene matches: 12. Germline CDR1 is MGHDK and CDR2 is SYGVNS. CDR3 bases: TGTGCCAGCAGTGGCCTTCAGACAGGGGTGAAAGAAAAACTGTTTTTT. Protein: CASSGLQTGVKEKLFF.

This chain uses TRBV4-1 with TRBJ1-1; 9 nucleotides line up with TRBD1. The germline V gene encodes CDR1 MGHRA and CDR2 YSYEKL. CDR3 size: 19 residues. The ends lost 2 bases at V and 6 bases at J; junction bases unmatched: 19. The CDR3 DNA sequence: TGCGCCAGCAGCCAATTTTCGTACAGGGGGCGAAGGGGGGATCCTGAAGCTTTCTTT. Translation gives CASSQFSYRGRRGDPEAFF.

This clone came up once. The chain joins TRBV5-4 to TRBJ2-1; 12 bases are a match to TRBD2. CDR1 is SGHNT and CDR2 is YYREEE in the germline V gene (reference sequence). With V trimmed by 1 base and J by 7 bases, 9 bases remained unmatched. The CDR3 is made up of 17 amino acids. Here the CDR3 DNA reads TGTGCCAGCAGCTTGTACGCTAGCGGGGGGGGTTGGAATGAGCAGTTCTTC. Protein product: CASSLYASGGGWNEQFF.

This clone was detected a few times. V is TRBV4-1 and J is TRBJ1-5; D call uncertain. V lost 0 bases, J lost 0 bases, and 9 bases lay in between. Looked up from germline, CDR1 is MGHRA and CDR2 is YSYEKL. CDR3 length: 16 amino acids. The CDR3 is CASSQDPGYSNQPQHF. The CDR3 DNA follows: TGCGCCAGCAGCCAAGATCCCGGTTATAGCAATCAGCCCCAGCATTTT.

To note about this clone: Distinct nucleotide sequences in the sample also encode this CDR3. This chain uses TRBV2 with TRBJ2-1, with 10 bases identical to TRBD2. The CDR3 runs to 15 residues. The J segment lost 0 bases and the V segment lost 5 bases, leaving 1 base of the junction unmatched. CDR1 and CDR2 (germline): SNHLY, FYNNEI. The CDR3, as DNA: TGTGCCAGCAGTCCTAGCGGGGGCTCCTACAATGAGCAGTTCTTC. Translation gives CASSPSGGSYNEQFF.

V is TRBV6-5 and J is TRBJ2-1; maybe TRBD1 (5 bases). Germline loops: CDR1 MNHEY, CDR2 SVGAGI. V dropped 0 bases and J dropped 11 bases, with 20 bases sitting between them. The CDR3 contains 16 residues. The CDR3 loop is CASSYSIQATTMKQFF. The CDR3, as DNA: TGTGCCAGCAGTTACTCGATACAGGCTACTACAATGAAGCAGTTCTTC.

This chain uses TRBV2 with TRBJ2-2; D call uncertain. CDR3 length: 13 residues. With 7 bases removed from V and 3 bases from J, the gap between germline ends came to 9 bases. Germline loops: CDR1 SNHLY, CDR2 FYNNEI. CDR3 sequence: CASKRGDTGELFF. The CDR3 DNA sequence: TGTGCCAGCAAACGAGGAGACACCGGGGAGCTGTTTTTT.

V and J are TRBV9 and TRBJ1-6; a weak D match, TRBD1 (5 bases). Trimming removed 0 bases from V and 1 base from J, with 17 bases in between. CDR3 length: 19 residues. The germline V gene encodes CDR1 SGDLS and CDR2 YYNGEE. The DNA of the CDR3 is TGTGCCAGCAGCGTAGGGCCTCGGGGGAGGACATCCTATAATTCACCCCTCCACTTT. Protein product: CASSVGPRGRTSYNSPLHF.

The chain employs TRBV18 and TRBJ2-3, with D perhaps TRBD2 (5 bases). The ends were cut back, 6 bases at V and 5 bases at J, with 18 bases in the middle. The CDR3 loop spans 15 amino acids. The germline V gene has CDR1 KGHSH and CDR2 LQKENI. The CDR3 DNA is TGTGCCAGCTCCCCTCCCGAGGGTGGTGGAGATACGCAGTATTTT. Amino acids: CASSPPEGGGDTQYF.